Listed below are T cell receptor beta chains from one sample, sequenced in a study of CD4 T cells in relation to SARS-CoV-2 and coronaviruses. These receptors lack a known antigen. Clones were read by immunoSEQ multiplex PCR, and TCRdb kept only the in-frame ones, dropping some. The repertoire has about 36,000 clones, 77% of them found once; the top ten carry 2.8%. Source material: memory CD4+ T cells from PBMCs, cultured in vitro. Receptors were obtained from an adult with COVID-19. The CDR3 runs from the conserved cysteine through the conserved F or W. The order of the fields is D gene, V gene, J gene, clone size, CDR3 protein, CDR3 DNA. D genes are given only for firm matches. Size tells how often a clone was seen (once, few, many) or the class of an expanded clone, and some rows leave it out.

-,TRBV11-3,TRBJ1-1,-,CASSWAVNTEAFF,TGTGCCAGCAGCTGGGCGGTGAACACTGAAGCTTTCTTT
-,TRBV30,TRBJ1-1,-,CAWRTDPHTEAFF,TGTGCCTGGAGGACCGACCCGCACACTGAAGCTTTCTTT
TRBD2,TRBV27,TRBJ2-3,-,CASSLFSSGTRPSSTDTQYF,TGTGCCAGCAGTCTCTTTTCTAGCGGTACTAGGCCATCTAGCACAGATACGCAGTATTTT
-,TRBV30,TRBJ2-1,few,CAWSGVGNEQFF,TGTGCCTGGAGTGGGGTGGGCAATGAGCAGTTCTTC
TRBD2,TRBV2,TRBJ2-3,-,CASSALAGVNTQYF,TGTGCCAGCAGTGCTCTGGCGGGAGTAAATACGCAGTATTTT
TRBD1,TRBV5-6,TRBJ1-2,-,CASSLLSTGGGYTF,TGTGCCAGCAGCTTGCTTTCGACAGGGGGGGGCTACACCTTC
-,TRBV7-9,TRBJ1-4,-,CASSPTETTNEKLFF,TGTGCCAGCAGCCCCACGGAAACAACTAATGAAAAACTGTTTTTT
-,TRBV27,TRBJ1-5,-,CASSFSGSNQPQHF,TGTGCCAGCAGTTTCTCAGGTAGCAATCAGCCCCAGCATTTT
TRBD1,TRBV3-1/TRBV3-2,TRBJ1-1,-,CASIGTGRTEAFF,TGTGCCAGCATCGGGACAGGGAGGACTGAAGCTTTCTTT
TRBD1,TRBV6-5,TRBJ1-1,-,CASSTTGVRDTEAFF,TGTGCCAGCAGTACGACAGGGGTCCGGGACACTGAAGCTTTCTTT
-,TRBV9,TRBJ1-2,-,CASSALNYGYTF,TGTGCCAGCAGCGCTCTCAACTATGGCTACACCTTC
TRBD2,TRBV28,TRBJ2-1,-,CASRQLAGDFSYNEQFF,TGTGCCAGCAGGCAACTAGCGGGAGACTTCTCCTACAATGAGCAGTTCTTC
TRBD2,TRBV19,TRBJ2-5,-,CATSERGSQETQYF,TGTGCCACCTCCGAGCGCGGGAGTCAAGAGACCCAGTACTTC
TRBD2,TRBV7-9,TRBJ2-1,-,CASSSTRPTSGAYNEQFF,TGTGCCAGCAGCTCCACCAGACCGACTAGCGGCGCCTACAATGAGCAGTTCTTC
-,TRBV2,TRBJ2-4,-,CASSVLAKNIQYF,TGTGCCAGCAGTGTGTTAGCCAAAAACATTCAGTACTTC
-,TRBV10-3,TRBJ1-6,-,CAVGTANSPLHF,TGTGCCGTCGGGACCGCGAATTCACCCCTCCACTTT
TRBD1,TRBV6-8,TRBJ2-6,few,CASSYTPRDRGLGANVLTF,TGTGCCAGCAGTTACACGCCCCGGGACAGGGGGCTTGGGGCCAACGTCCTGACTTTC
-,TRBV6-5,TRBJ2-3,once,CASSWRSGVTDTQYF,TGTGCCAGCAGTTGGAGATCGGGGGTCACAGATACGCAGTATTTT
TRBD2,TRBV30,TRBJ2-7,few,CAWDTSGSNEQYF,TGTGCCTGGGATACTAGCGGGAGCAACGAGCAGTACTTC
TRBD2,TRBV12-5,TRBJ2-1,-,CASAPSKGLAGSTEQFF,TGTGCTAGTGCTCCCTCAAAAGGACTAGCGGGAAGCACTGAGCAGTTCTTC
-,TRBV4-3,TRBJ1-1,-,CASSRQLNTEAFF,TGCGCCAGCAGCCGGCAGTTGAACACTGAAGCTTTCTTT
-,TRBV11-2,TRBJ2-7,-,CASSPDYRSEQYF,TGTGCCAGCAGCCCGGACTATCGCTCCGAGCAGTACTTC
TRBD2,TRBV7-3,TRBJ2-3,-,CASSLTAGAFGTQYF,TGTGCCAGCAGCTTAACAGCGGGAGCATTTGGTACGCAGTATTTT
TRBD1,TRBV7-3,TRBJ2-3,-,CASSLTGQGADTQYF,TGTGCCAGCAGCTTAACAGGACAGGGGGCAGATACGCAGTATTTT
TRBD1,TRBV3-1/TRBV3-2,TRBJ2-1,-,CASSQGTGWWGEQFF,TGTGCCAGCAGCCAAGGGACAGGGTGGTGGGGTGAGCAGTTCTTC
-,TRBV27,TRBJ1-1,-,CASSLSRGMNTEAFF,TGTGCCAGCAGTCTCAGTCGGGGGATGAACACTGAAGCTTTCTTT
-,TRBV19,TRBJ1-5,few,CASNRVAISGQPQHF,TGTGCCAGCAACAGGGTCGCAATCAGTGGTCAGCCCCAGCATTTT
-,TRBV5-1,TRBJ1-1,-,CASSLSGNSRTEAFF,TGCGCCAGCAGCTTGAGCGGGAACAGTAGGACTGAAGCTTTCTTT
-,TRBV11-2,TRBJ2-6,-,CASSPGYSGANVLTF,TGTGCCAGCAGCCCGGGGTACTCTGGGGCCAACGTCCTGACTTTC
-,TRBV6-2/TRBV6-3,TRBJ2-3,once,CASSTPRPSTDTQYF,TGTGCCAGCAGTACCCCCCGGCCGAGCACAGATACGCAGTATTTT
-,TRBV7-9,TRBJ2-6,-,CASSLGLGGANVLTF,TGTGCCAGCAGCTTAGGGTTAGGTGGGGCCAACGTCCTGACTTTC
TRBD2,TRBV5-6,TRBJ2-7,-,CASSLWGGPVYEQYF,TGTGCCAGCAGCTTGTGGGGAGGGCCGGTCTACGAGCAGTACTTC
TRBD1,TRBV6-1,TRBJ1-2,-,CASSETGGADYGYTF,TGTGCCAGCAGTGAGACAGGGGGCGCGGACTATGGCTACACCTTC
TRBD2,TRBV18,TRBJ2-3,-,CASSQRTSGRAGTDTQYF,TGTGCCAGCTCACAACGGACTAGCGGGAGGGCGGGCACAGATACGCAGTATTTT
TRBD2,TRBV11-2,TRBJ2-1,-,CASSFTSGSLDEQFF,TGTGCCAGCAGCTTCACTAGCGGGAGTTTGGATGAGCAGTTCTTC
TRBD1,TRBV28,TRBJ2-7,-,CASSLGQRGYEQYF,TGTGCCAGCAGTCTGGGACAGAGAGGTTACGAGCAGTACTTC
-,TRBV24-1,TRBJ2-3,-,CATSDFSGGNSDTQYF,TGTGCCACCAGTGATTTCTCGGGGGGCAATTCGGATACGCAGTATTTT
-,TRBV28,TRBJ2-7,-,CASSSGPGEQYF,TGTGCCAGCTCATCCGGGCCGGGCGAGCAGTACTTC
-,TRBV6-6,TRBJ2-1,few,CASSYGSGERFF,TGTGCCAGCAGTTATGGTTCCGGGGAGCGGTTCTTC
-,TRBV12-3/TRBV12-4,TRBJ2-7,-,CASSRTSQGEQYF,TGTGCCAGCAGTCGAACGTCCCAAGGGGAGCAGTACTTC
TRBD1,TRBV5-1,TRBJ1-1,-,CASSLRTGGTEAFF,TGCGCCAGCAGCTTAAGGACAGGGGGCACTGAAGCTTTCTTT
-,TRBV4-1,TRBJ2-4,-,CASSQDPGALAAKNIQYF,TGCGCCAGCAGCCAAGATCCAGGTGCGCTAGCTGCTAAAAACATTCAGTACTTC
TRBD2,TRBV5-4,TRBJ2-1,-,CASSLTSGSWNEQFF,TGTGCCAGCAGCTTGACTAGCGGGAGTTGGAATGAGCAGTTCTTC
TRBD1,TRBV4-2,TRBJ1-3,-,CASSQDRGRNTIYF,TGTGCCAGCAGCCAGGACAGGGGAAGAAACACCATATATTTT
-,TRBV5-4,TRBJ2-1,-,CASSQPGGTVYEQFF,TGTGCCAGCAGTCAACCGGGCGGGACTGTCTATGAGCAGTTCTTC
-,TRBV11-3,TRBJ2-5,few,CASSLGAREKPDETQYF,TGTGCCAGCAGCTTAGGAGCCCGGGAAAAACCGGATGAGACCCAGTACTTC
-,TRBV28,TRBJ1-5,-,CASSFGLYQPQHF,TGTGCCAGCAGTTTTGGACTGTATCAGCCCCAGCATTTT
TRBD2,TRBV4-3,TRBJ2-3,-,CASSQETSGRLLSTDTQYF,TGCGCCAGCAGCCAAGAGACTAGCGGGAGGCTCCTTAGCACAGATACGCAGTATTTT
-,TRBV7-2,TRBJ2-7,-,CASSPSRGMREQYF,TGTGCCAGCAGCCCCTCCAGGGGAATGAGGGAGCAGTACTTC
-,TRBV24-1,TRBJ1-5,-,CATSGQASNQPQHF,TGTGCCACCTCTGGTCAGGCAAGCAATCAGCCCCAGCATTTT
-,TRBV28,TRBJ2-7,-,CASTADYEQYF,TGTGCCAGCACTGCGGATTACGAGCAGTACTTC
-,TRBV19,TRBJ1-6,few,CASSRRGQQGNSPLHF,TGTGCCAGTAGCCGAAGGGGCCAACAGGGTAATTCACCCCTCCACTTT
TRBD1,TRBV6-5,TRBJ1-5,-,CASRGQGFNQPQHF,TGTGCCAGCAGGGGACAGGGATTTAATCAGCCCCAGCATTTT
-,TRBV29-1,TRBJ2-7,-,CSVEDWGSYEQYF,TGCAGCGTTGAAGATTGGGGCTCCTACGAGCAGTACTTC